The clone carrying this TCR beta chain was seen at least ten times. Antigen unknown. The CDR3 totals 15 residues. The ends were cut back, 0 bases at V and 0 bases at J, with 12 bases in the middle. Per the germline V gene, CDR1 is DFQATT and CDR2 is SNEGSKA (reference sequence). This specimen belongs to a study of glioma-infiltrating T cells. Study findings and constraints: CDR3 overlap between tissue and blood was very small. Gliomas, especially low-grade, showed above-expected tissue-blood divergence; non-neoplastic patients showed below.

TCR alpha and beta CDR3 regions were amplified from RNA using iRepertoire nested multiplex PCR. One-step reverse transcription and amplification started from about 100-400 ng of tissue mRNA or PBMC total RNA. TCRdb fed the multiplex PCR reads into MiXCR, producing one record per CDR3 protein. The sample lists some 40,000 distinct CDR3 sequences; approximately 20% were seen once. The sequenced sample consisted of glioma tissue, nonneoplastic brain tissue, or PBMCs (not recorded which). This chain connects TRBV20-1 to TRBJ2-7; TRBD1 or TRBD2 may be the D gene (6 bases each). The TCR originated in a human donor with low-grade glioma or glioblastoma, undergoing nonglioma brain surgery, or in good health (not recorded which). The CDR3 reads CSARDIGGPSYEQYF. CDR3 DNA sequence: TGCAGTGCTAGAGATATAGGGGGGCCCTCCTACGAGCAGTACTTC.